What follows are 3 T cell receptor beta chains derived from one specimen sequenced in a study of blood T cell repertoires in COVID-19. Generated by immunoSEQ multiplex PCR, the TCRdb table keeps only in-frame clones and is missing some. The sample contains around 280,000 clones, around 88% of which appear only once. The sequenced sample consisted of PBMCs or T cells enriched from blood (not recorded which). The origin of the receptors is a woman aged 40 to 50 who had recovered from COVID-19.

CDR3 bases: TGTGCCAGCAGTCCCCTTGGCAGGGACTATGGCTACACCTTC. Encoded protein: CASSPLGRDYGYTF. The chain recombines TRBV27 with TRBJ1-2, with a possible D match to TRBD1 (5 bases). CDR3 length: 14 residues. The germline V gene has CDR1 MNHEY and CDR2 SMNVEV (reference sequence). Trimming took off 5 bases at V and 3 bases at J, with 13 bases between the two ends.

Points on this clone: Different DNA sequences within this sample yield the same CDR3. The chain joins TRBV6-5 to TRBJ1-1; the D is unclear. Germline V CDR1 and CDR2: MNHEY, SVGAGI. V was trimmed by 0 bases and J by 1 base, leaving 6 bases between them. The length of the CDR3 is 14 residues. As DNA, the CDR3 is TGTGCCAGCAGTTACTCCGGCGGGAACACTGAAGCTTTCTTT. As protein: CASSYSGGNTEAFF.

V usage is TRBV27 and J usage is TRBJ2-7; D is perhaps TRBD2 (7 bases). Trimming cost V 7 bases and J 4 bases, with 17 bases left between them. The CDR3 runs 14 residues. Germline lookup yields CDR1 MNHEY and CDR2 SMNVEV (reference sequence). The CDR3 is CASKTAGALYEQYF. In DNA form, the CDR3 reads TGTGCCAGCAAAACGGCGGGGGCGTTGTACGAGCAGTACTTC.